What follows is one TCR beta chain and its context. The sample is drawn from a study of blood T cell repertoires in COVID-19. Across the study: The samples span acute and convalescent COVID-19 from the United States, Italy and Spain. The cDNA or gDNA used as material had been derived from T cells, B-cell-depleted T cells, or PBMCs.

This CDR3 is 17 amino acids long. The V gene end was trimmed by 4 bases and the J gene end by 0 bases; junction bases not matched to a gene: 12. Germline CDR1 is GTSNPN and CDR2 is SVGIG (reference sequence). Libraries were prepared by immunoSEQ multiplex PCR; TCRdb keeps only in-frame clonotypes and omits some of them. The table has some 180,000 clones, 75% to 85% seen once. This chain links TRBV30 with TRBJ1-2; 9 bases are a match to TRBD1. The receptor comes from a man aged 60-69 years with acute or convalescent COVID-19. The sample comprised peripheral blood. The CDR3 sequence: CAWTVGLTGGTNYGYTF. CDR3 sequence (DNA): TGTGCCTGGACCGTAGGCCTTACAGGGGGCACTAACTATGGCTACACCTTC.